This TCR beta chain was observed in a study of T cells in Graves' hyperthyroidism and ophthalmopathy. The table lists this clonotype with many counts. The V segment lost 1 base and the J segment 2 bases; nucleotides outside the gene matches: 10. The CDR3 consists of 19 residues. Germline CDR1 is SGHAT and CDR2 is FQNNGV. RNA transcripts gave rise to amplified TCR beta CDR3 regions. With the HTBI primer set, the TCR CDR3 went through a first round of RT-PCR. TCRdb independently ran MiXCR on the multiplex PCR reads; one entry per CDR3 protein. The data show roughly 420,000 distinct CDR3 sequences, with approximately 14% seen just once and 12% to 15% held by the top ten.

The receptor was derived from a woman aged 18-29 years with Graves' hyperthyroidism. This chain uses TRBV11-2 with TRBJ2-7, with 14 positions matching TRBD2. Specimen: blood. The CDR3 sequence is CASSLALRTSGRKAYEQYF. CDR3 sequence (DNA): TGTGCCAGCAGCTTAGCCCTGAGGACTAGCGGGAGGAAAGCCTACGAGCAGTACTTC.